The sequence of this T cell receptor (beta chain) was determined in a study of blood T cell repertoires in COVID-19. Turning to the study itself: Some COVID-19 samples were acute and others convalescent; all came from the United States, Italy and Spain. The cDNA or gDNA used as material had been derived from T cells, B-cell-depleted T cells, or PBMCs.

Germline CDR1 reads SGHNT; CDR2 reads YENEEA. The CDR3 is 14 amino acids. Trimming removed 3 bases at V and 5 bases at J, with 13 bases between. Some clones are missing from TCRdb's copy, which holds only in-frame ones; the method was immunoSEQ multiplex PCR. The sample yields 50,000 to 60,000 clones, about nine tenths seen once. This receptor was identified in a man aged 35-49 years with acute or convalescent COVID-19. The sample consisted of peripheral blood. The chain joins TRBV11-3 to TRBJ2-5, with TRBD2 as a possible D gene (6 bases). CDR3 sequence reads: CASSFGGGRETQYF. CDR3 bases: TGTGCCAGCAGCTTCGGGGGAGGACGCGAGACCCAGTACTTC.